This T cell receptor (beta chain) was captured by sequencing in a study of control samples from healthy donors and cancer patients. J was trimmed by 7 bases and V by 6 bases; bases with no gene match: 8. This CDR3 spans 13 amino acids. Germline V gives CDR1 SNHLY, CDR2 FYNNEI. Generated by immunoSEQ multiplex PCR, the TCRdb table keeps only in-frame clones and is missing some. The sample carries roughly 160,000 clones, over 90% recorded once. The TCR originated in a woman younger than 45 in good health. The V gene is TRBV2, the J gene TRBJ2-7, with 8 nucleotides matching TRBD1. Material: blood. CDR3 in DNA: TGTGCCAGCAGGGCAGGGGGCGCGGGTGAGCAGTACTTC. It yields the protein CASRAGGAGEQYF.